This TCR beta chain derives from a study of molecular identifiers for immune sequencing clone quantification. Points from the study as a whole: Identical barcode-sharing TCR molecules could lead to underestimated sizes for highly expanded clones.

TCRdb independently ran MiXCR on the PCR reads; one entry per CDR3 protein. Of nearly 650,000 distinct CDR3 sequences listed, 25% were seen once; the top ten hold about 0.73%. Losses at the gene ends were 4 bases for V and 7 bases for J; bases not matched to a gene: 7. The CDR3 loop spans 14 amino acids. Germline assignment: CDR1 LGHDT and CDR2 YNNKEL (reference sequence). This clonotype was recorded many times. Its antigen is as yet unknown. This TCR came from a human donor in good health. Some libraries in this study had Jurkat cell RNA spiked in. Sequencing was carried out using naive CD8+ T cells from blood, with Jurkat cell RNA spiked in. Documented subset: FACS-sorted CD8+CD4-CCR7+CD45RA+ naive T cells. J is TRBJ1-1 and V is TRBV3-1; the match to TRBD1 covers 9 bases. CDR3 region: CASSPLWTGVEAFF. The CDR3 region has the DNA TGTGCCAGCAGCCCCCTTTGGACAGGGGTTGAAGCTTTCTTT.